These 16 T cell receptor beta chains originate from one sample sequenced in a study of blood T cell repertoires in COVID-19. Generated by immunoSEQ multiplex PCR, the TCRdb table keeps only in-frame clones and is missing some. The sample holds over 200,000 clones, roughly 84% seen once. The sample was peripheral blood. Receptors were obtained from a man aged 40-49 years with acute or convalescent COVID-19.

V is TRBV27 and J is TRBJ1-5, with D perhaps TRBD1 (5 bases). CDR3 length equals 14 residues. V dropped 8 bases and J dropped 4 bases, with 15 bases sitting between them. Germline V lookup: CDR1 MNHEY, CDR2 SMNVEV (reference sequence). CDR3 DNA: TGTGCCAGCGGGACGCGGGGCTCTAATCAGCCCCAGCATTTT. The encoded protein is CASGTRGSNQPQHF.

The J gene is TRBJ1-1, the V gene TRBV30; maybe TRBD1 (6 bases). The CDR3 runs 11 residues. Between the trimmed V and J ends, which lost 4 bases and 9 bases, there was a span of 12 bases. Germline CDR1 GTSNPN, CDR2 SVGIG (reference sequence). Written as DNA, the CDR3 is TGTGCCTGGACCAGGGGATCTCAAGCTTTCTTT. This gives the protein CAWTRGSQAFF.

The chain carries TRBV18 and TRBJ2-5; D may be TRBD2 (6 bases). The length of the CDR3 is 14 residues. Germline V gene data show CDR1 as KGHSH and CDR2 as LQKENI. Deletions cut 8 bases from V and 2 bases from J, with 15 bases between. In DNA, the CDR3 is TGTGCCAGCGCCCCCTCCGGAGGGCAAGAGACCCAGTACTTC. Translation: CASAPSGGQETQYF.

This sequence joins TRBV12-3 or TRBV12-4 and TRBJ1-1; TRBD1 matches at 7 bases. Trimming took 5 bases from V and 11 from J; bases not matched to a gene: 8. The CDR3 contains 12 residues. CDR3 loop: CASSLGQVEAFF. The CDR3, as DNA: TGTGCCAGCAGTCTCGGACAGGTCGAGGCTTTCTTT.

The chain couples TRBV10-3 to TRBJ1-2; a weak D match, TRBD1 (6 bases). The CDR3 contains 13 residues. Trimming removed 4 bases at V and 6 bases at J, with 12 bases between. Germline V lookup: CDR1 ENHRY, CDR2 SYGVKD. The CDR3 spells CAISGSGGNGYTF. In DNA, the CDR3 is TGTGCCATCAGTGGCTCGGGGGGCAATGGCTACACCTTC.

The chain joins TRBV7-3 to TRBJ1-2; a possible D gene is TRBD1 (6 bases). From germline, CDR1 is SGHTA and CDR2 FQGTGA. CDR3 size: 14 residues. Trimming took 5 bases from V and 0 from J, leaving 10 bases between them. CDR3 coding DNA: TGTGCCAGCAGCCAACAGGGACCTAACTATGGCTACACCTTC. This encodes CASSQQGPNYGYTF.

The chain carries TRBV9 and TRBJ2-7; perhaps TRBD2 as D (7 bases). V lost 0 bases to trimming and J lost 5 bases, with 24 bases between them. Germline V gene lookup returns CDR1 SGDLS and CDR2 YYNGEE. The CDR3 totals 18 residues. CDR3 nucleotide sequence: TGTGCCAGCAGCGTAGGACCAGCGGCCTTAAGGGGGGGAAACGAGCAGTACTTC. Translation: CASSVGPAALRGGNEQYF.

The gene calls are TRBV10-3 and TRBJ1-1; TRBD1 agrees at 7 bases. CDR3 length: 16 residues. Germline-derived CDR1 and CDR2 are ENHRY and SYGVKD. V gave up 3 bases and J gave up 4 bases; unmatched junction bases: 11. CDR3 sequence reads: CAISEIEGALGTEAFF. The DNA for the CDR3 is TGTGCCATCAGTGAAATCGAGGGGGCGCTCGGCACTGAAGCTTTCTTT.

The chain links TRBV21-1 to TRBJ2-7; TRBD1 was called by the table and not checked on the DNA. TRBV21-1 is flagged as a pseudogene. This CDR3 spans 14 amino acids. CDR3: CASSTLRGSYEQYF. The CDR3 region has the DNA TGTGCCAGCAGCACTCTTAGGGGATCCTACGAGCAGTACTTC.

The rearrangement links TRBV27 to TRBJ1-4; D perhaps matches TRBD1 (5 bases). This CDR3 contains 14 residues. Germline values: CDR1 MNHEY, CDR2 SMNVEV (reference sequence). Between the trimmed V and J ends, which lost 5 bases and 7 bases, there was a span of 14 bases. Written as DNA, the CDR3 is TGTGCCAGCAGTCCTCAGGGCCTGGGTGAAAAACTGTTTTTT. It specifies CASSPQGLGEKLFF. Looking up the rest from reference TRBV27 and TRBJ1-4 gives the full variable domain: EAQVTQNPRYLITVTGKKLTVTCSQNMNHEYMSWYRQDPGLGLRQIYYSMNVEVTDKGDVPEGYKVSRKEKRNFPLILESPSPNQTSLYFCASSPQGLGEKLFFGSGTQLSVL.

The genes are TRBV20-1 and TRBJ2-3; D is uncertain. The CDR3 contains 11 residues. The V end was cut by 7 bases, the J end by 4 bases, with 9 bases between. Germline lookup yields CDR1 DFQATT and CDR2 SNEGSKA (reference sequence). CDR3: CSVPFPDTQYF. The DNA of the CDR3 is TGCAGTGTTCCTTTTCCAGATACGCAGTATTTT.

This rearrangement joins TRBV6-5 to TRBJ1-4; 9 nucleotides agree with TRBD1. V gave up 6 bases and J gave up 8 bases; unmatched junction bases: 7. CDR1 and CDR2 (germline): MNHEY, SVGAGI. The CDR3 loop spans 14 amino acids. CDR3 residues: CASSVTGGSEKLFF. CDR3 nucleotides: TGTGCCAGCAGCGTGACAGGGGGTAGCGAAAAACTGTTTTTT.

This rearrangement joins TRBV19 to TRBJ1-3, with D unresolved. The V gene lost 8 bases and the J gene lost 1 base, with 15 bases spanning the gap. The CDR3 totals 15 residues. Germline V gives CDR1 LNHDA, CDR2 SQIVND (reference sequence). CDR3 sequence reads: CASAERDNSGNTIYF. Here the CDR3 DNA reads TGTGCCAGTGCCGAACGAGACAATTCTGGAAACACCATATATTTT.

Written as DNA, the CDR3 is TGTGCCAGCTCACCTACCAGGGGGCATAATTCACCCCTCCACTTT. Amino acid sequence: CASSPTRGHNSPLHF. The gene calls are TRBV18 and TRBJ1-6; 8 bases agree with TRBD1. This CDR3 region has 15 residues. Trimming cost V 3 bases and J 5 bases; bases outside gene matches: 3. Germline CDR1 is KGHSH and CDR2 is LQKENI.

CDR3 loop: CASSPTGRNYGYTF. Here the CDR3 DNA reads TGTGCCAGCTCACCAACAGGACGGAACTATGGCTACACCTTC. The genes are TRBV18 and TRBJ1-2, with TRBD1 as a possible D gene (5 bases). The CDR3 length is 14 residues. V shed 2 bases and J shed 2 bases, with 9 bases lying between them. Looked up from germline, CDR1 is KGHSH and CDR2 is LQKENI.

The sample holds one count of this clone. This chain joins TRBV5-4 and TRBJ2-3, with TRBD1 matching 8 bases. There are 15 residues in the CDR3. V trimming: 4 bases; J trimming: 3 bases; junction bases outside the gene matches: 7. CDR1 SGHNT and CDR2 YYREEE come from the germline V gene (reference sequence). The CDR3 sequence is CASSAGRQGTDTQYF. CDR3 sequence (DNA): TGTGCCAGCAGCGCGGGAAGACAGGGGACAGATACGCAGTATTTT.